These T cell receptor beta chains were read from a single sample in a study of control samples from healthy donors and cancer patients. Produced via immunoSEQ multiplex PCR; TCRdb's table is partial and in-frame only. The repertoire has about 190,000 clones, 90% to 95% of them found once; the top ten carry more than 1.1%. Sequenced: blood. The receptor source for this set is a man aged 18 to 30 in good health. The CDR3 runs from the conserved cysteine through the conserved F or W. A D gene is named only where the DNA matches it firmly. Rows may omit the clone size; those that give it use once, few, many or a size class.

j_gene: TRBJ2-2; len: 19; v_gene: TRBV19; d_gene: -; abundance: -; CDR3nt: TGTGCCAGTAGTATCGGGATACAGAAGGGTGGTTCGAACACCGGGGAGCTGTTTTTT; CDR3aa: CASSIGIQKGGSNTGELFF
j_gene: TRBJ1-2; len: 12; v_gene: TRBV19; d_gene: -; abundance: -; CDR3nt: TGTGCCAGTAGTAACAAGATATATGGCTACACCTTC; CDR3aa: CASSNKIYGYTF
j_gene: TRBJ1-6; len: 17; v_gene: TRBV4-1; d_gene: TRBD1; abundance: -; CDR3nt: TGCGCCAGCAGCCAAGACAACAGGGGAGTGCGCAATTCACCCCTCCACTTT; CDR3aa: CASSQDNRGVRNSPLHF
j_gene: TRBJ1-5; len: 15; v_gene: TRBV2; d_gene: -; abundance: -; CDR3nt: TGTGCCAGCAGTGACGGGGCAGCCCGCAATCAGCCCCAGCATTTT; CDR3aa: CASSDGAARNQPQHF
j_gene: TRBJ1-1; len: 15; v_gene: TRBV5-7; d_gene: TRBD1; abundance: -; CDR3nt: TGTGCCAGCAGCTTGGCGGCAGGGGGCGATGACTCCGCTTTCTTT; CDR3aa: CASSLAAGGDDSAFF
j_gene: TRBJ2-4; len: 18; v_gene: TRBV25-1; d_gene: TRBD2; abundance: -; CDR3nt: TGTGCCAGCAGTACCAGGAGTACTAGCGGGGGGGCCGGAAACATTCAGTACTTC; CDR3aa: CASSTRSTSGGAGNIQYF
j_gene: TRBJ1-2; len: 14; v_gene: TRBV19; d_gene: TRBD1; abundance: -; CDR3nt: TGTGCCAGTAACATAGGGGGCAAGAACTATGGCTACACCTTC; CDR3aa: CASNIGGKNYGYTF
j_gene: TRBJ2-7; len: 14; v_gene: TRBV11-2; d_gene: -; abundance: -; CDR3nt: TGTGCCAGCAGCTTAGGAACAGTCTCCTACGAGCAGTACTTC; CDR3aa: CASSLGTVSYEQYF
j_gene: TRBJ2-5; len: 14; v_gene: TRBV14; d_gene: -; abundance: once; CDR3nt: TGTGCCAGCAGCCATTGGGACTTTCAAGAGACCCAGTACTTC; CDR3aa: CASSHWDFQETQYF
j_gene: TRBJ2-7; len: 15; v_gene: TRBV4-1; d_gene: -; abundance: -; CDR3nt: TGCGCCAGCAGTGTCGCGACAGGAGAAGTATACGAGCAGTACTTC; CDR3aa: CASSVATGEVYEQYF
j_gene: TRBJ1-3; len: 14; v_gene: TRBV19; d_gene: -; abundance: -; CDR3nt: TGTGCCAGTAGTCCACCGGGGCCTGGAAACACCATATATTTT; CDR3aa: CASSPPGPGNTIYF
j_gene: TRBJ2-1; len: 15; v_gene: TRBV5-6; d_gene: -; abundance: -; CDR3nt: TGTGCCAGCAGCTTGGCGGCTAGCTCCTACAATGAGCAGTTCTTC; CDR3aa: CASSLAASSYNEQFF
j_gene: TRBJ1-5; len: 15; v_gene: TRBV5-6; d_gene: -; abundance: -; CDR3nt: TGTGCCAGCAGCTTGCTAGGGGCCAGCAATCAGCCCCAGCATTTT; CDR3aa: CASSLLGASNQPQHF
j_gene: TRBJ1-5; len: 13; v_gene: TRBV2; d_gene: -; abundance: -; CDR3nt: TGTGCCAGCATTCATCGGGAGGGACAGCCCCAGCATTTT; CDR3aa: CASIHREGQPQHF
j_gene: TRBJ2-3; len: 19; v_gene: TRBV7-8; d_gene: TRBD1; abundance: -; CDR3nt: TGTGCCAGCAGCTTACTTATTACAGGGGGTCGATCTAGCACAGATACGCAGTATTTT; CDR3aa: CASSLLITGGRSSTDTQYF
j_gene: TRBJ2-7; len: 11; v_gene: TRBV29-1; d_gene: -; abundance: -; CDR3nt: TGCAGCGGCGGGGACCTCTACGAGCAGTACTTC; CDR3aa: CSGGDLYEQYF
j_gene: TRBJ1-5; len: 13; v_gene: TRBV2; d_gene: -; abundance: -; CDR3nt: TGTGCCAGCAGTGAGGAAAGCAATCAGCCCCAGCATTTT; CDR3aa: CASSEESNQPQHF
j_gene: TRBJ1-1; len: 11; v_gene: TRBV19; d_gene: -; abundance: -; CDR3nt: TGCCTCGGGGACCCAAACACTGAAGCTTTCTTT; CDR3aa: CLGDPNTEAFF
j_gene: TRBJ1-4; len: 17; v_gene: TRBV18; d_gene: -; abundance: -; CDR3nt: TGTGCCAGCTCACCACCGACTGGGGCCGAGGGGAATGAAAAACTGTTTTTT; CDR3aa: CASSPPTGAEGNEKLFF
j_gene: TRBJ2-2; len: 14; v_gene: TRBV7-3; d_gene: -; abundance: -; CDR3nt: TGTGCCAGCAGCTTTATACCCTCCGCCGGGGAGCTGTTTTTT; CDR3aa: CASSFIPSAGELFF
j_gene: TRBJ2-7; len: 14; v_gene: TRBV5-1; d_gene: TRBD1; abundance: once; CDR3nt: TGCGCCAGCAGCAAAAGACAGGGGGCCTACGAGCAGTACTTC; CDR3aa: CASSKRQGAYEQYF
j_gene: TRBJ1-6; len: 15; v_gene: TRBV6-5; d_gene: TRBD1; abundance: -; CDR3nt: TGTGCCAGCAGGACGACAGGGAGATATAATTCACCCCTCCACTTT; CDR3aa: CASRTTGRYNSPLHF
j_gene: TRBJ2-2; len: 14; v_gene: TRBV24-1; d_gene: -; abundance: -; CDR3nt: TGTGCCACCAGTGATTGGGGGACCACCGGGGAGCTGTTTTTT; CDR3aa: CATSDWGTTGELFF
j_gene: TRBJ2-2; len: 14; v_gene: TRBV19; d_gene: TRBD1; abundance: -; CDR3nt: TGTGCCAGTAGAACAGGGGGCATACCCGGGGAGCTGTTTTTT; CDR3aa: CASRTGGIPGELFF
j_gene: TRBJ2-1; len: 13; v_gene: TRBV11-1; d_gene: -; abundance: -; CDR3nt: TGTGCCAGCAGCTTAACACTAGTTCGCGAGCAGTTCTTC; CDR3aa: CASSLTLVREQFF
j_gene: TRBJ2-2; len: 15; v_gene: TRBV5-1; d_gene: -; abundance: -; CDR3nt: TGCGCCAGCAGCTTGAAGGGTTCTACCACCGGGGAGCTGTTTTTT; CDR3aa: CASSLKGSTTGELFF
j_gene: TRBJ1-5; len: 14; v_gene: TRBV6-5; d_gene: -; abundance: -; CDR3nt: TGTGCCAGCAACATTGGATGGAGCAATCAGCCCCAGCATTTT; CDR3aa: CASNIGWSNQPQHF
j_gene: TRBJ2-3; len: 16; v_gene: TRBV14; d_gene: -; abundance: -; CDR3nt: TGTGCCAGCAGCCAAGGACCGTCTCTCTCGGGAGATACGCAGTATTTT; CDR3aa: CASSQGPSLSGDTQYF
j_gene: TRBJ1-1; len: 14; v_gene: TRBV5-6; d_gene: -; abundance: -; CDR3nt: TGTGCCAGCAGCTTGGAGCAGCTGGATTTCCAAGCTTTCTTT; CDR3aa: CASSLEQLDFQAFF
j_gene: TRBJ2-7; len: 12; v_gene: TRBV6-5; d_gene: -; abundance: -; CDR3nt: TGTGCCAGCAGTCCCGACACCTACGAGCAGTACTTC; CDR3aa: CASSPDTYEQYF
j_gene: TRBJ1-2; len: 14; v_gene: TRBV6-1; d_gene: -; abundance: -; CDR3nt: TGTGCCAGCAGTGAGGGTCCAGTTAACTATGGCTACACCTTC; CDR3aa: CASSEGPVNYGYTF
j_gene: TRBJ2-3; len: 16; v_gene: TRBV3-1/TRBV3-2; d_gene: -; abundance: -; CDR3nt: TGTGCCAGCAGCCAATCCGGGAGCCCAAAGAGGGATACGCAGTATTTT; CDR3aa: CASSQSGSPKRDTQYF
j_gene: TRBJ1-6; len: 16; v_gene: TRBV5-4; d_gene: TRBD1; abundance: -; CDR3nt: TGTGCCAGCAGCCGACTAATCGGACAGGGTAATTCACCCCTCCACTTT; CDR3aa: CASSRLIGQGNSPLHF
j_gene: TRBJ1-1; len: 14; v_gene: TRBV18; d_gene: -; abundance: -; CDR3nt: TGTGCCAGCTCACCACCGCTCGATGGGACTGAAGCTTTCTTT; CDR3aa: CASSPPLDGTEAFF
j_gene: TRBJ2-1; len: 15; v_gene: TRBV14; d_gene: TRBD2; abundance: -; CDR3nt: TGTGCCAGCAGCCAAGCTGGACTAGACCGCAATGAGCAGTTCTTC; CDR3aa: CASSQAGLDRNEQFF
j_gene: TRBJ2-7; len: 15; v_gene: TRBV28; d_gene: -; abundance: once; CDR3nt: TGTGCCAGCAGTTTAGGGGGGCCGGCGGTATACGAGCAGTACTTC; CDR3aa: CASSLGGPAVYEQYF
j_gene: TRBJ2-5; len: 13; v_gene: TRBV11-3; d_gene: TRBD1; abundance: -; CDR3nt: TGTGCCAGCAGCTTGGACAGGGTTGGGACCCAGTACTTC; CDR3aa: CASSLDRVGTQYF
j_gene: TRBJ2-3; len: 12; v_gene: TRBV29-1; d_gene: -; abundance: -; CDR3nt: TGCAGCGTACGTTCCTCCACAGATACGCAGTATTTT; CDR3aa: CSVRSSTDTQYF
j_gene: TRBJ1-1; len: 14; v_gene: TRBV5-6; d_gene: -; abundance: -; CDR3nt: TGTGCCAGCAGCTTTGACAGGCCTAGCGCTGAAGCTTTCTTT; CDR3aa: CASSFDRPSAEAFF
j_gene: TRBJ1-2; len: 16; v_gene: TRBV15; d_gene: -; abundance: -; CDR3nt: TGTGCCACCAGCAGAGATGGGGGTATAACTAACTATGGCTACACCTTC; CDR3aa: CATSRDGGITNYGYTF
j_gene: TRBJ1-6; len: 16; v_gene: TRBV28; d_gene: -; abundance: -; CDR3nt: TGTGCCAGCCGGACCCCGGCGAGGACCTATAATTCACCCCTCCACTTT; CDR3aa: CASRTPARTYNSPLHF
j_gene: TRBJ1-1; len: 13; v_gene: TRBV6-5; d_gene: -; abundance: -; CDR3nt: TGTGCCACCCGGGGGGTATCCATCACTGAAGCTTTCTTT; CDR3aa: CATRGVSITEAFF
j_gene: TRBJ2-7; len: 14; v_gene: TRBV27; d_gene: -; abundance: -; CDR3nt: TGTGCCAGCAGTCCCCGCTCTGTCCCCTACGAGCAGTACTTC; CDR3aa: CASSPRSVPYEQYF
j_gene: TRBJ2-7; len: 15; v_gene: TRBV5-1; d_gene: -; abundance: -; CDR3nt: TGCGCCAGCAGCTCCCCCTTGACAGGACAATACGAGCAGTACTTC; CDR3aa: CASSSPLTGQYEQYF
j_gene: TRBJ1-1; len: 15; v_gene: TRBV6-5; d_gene: TRBD1; abundance: -; CDR3nt: TGTGCCAGCAGTTATAACAGGGGTTTGAACACTGAAGCTTTCTTT; CDR3aa: CASSYNRGLNTEAFF
j_gene: TRBJ2-1; len: 14; v_gene: TRBV4-1; d_gene: -; abundance: -; CDR3nt: TGCGCCAGCAGCGATTTCGACAGAAACAATGAGCAGTTCTTC; CDR3aa: CASSDFDRNNEQFF
j_gene: TRBJ2-5; len: 13; v_gene: TRBV7-3; d_gene: TRBD1; abundance: -; CDR3nt: TGTGCCAGCAGCGCGGGACAGGGGCAGACCCAGTACTTC; CDR3aa: CASSAGQGQTQYF